The clone carrying this T cell receptor beta chain was seen only once. Antigen unknown. Using immunoSEQ multiplex PCR, the repertoire was profiled, and TCRdb retains in-frame clones only, with some absent. The sample includes over 8,000 clones, about 71% of them seen just once. This record belongs to a study of tumor-infiltrating lymphocytes in localized non-small cell lung cancer. On the study more broadly: From each patient, both tumor and uninvolved lung, non-adjacent to tumor, were sampled. Study-wide findings and caveats: T-cell fraction did not differ between immunotypes IM1 and IM2. Technical variation could not be separated from intratumor heterogeneity here.

The V gene lost 6 bases and the J gene lost 8 bases, with 19 bases spanning the gap. Germline CDR1 is LNHDA and CDR2 is SQIVND (reference sequence). The length of the CDR3 is 14 residues. The sequence was obtained from a human donor with non-small cell lung cancer. This chain links TRBV19 with TRBJ1-1, with D possibly TRBD1 on 5 matching bases. The source material was uninvolved lung tissue not adjacent to the tumor. The CDR3 protein is CASSTRVAVWEAFF. The CDR3 DNA is TGTGCCAGTAGCACCAGGGTGGCGGTCTGGGAAGCTTTCTTT.